This T cell receptor beta chain was captured in a study of identical twins (dated by TCRdb to 2016 to 2017). Background on the whole study: To test whether fetal clonotypes persist, this study deep-sequenced TCR alpha and beta repertoires from monozygotic twins, from unrelated adults of various ages, and from cord blood. To rule out contamination, replicate twin experiments were performed at different times with different library preparation protocols.

The germline V gene provides CDR1 MNHNS and CDR2 SASEGT. The CDR3 covers 14 residues, taking in both the cysteine and the phenylalanine. Left in the record is the CDR3 DNA by itself, 42 bases read in frame from the first base. Relative to germline, V is missing 8 bases and J is missing 5 bases, with 5 bases of the junction outside any gene match. Every donor was a healthy Caucasian. The study also sequenced three unrelated non-twin adults: a male aged 18 to 30, a male aged 50 to 59 and a female aged 50 to 59. Miltenyi CD45RO+ enrichment and human naive T-cell isolation kits were used to isolate memory (CD45RO+) and naive T cells from PBMC. Libraries were made using 5' RACE. Instrument on record: Illumina HiSeq 2000. A universal primer binding site was introduced by template switching, and a unique molecular identifier was present in the final cDNA, enabling accurate counting of TCR cDNA molecules. Specific primers in the conserved constant-segment region were used to synthesize first-strand cDNA for the TCR alpha and beta chains. Each cDNA library was double barcoded, with a SMART-Mk sample barcode plus Illumina barcodes, to control for contamination. Two successive PCR steps introduced TruSeq adapter sequences along with Illumina sample barcodes. Sequencing of the TCR alpha and beta cDNA libraries was done on the Illumina HiSeq platform using custom primers. The paper's data handling went like this. MiGEC was used to process raw reads and extract unique molecular identifiers, and MiXCR was used to find CDR3 positions. For each individual, recombination models were inferred using an EM algorithm with the repgenHMM and IGoR tools. The tcR package in R was used for shared clonotype analysis, with sharing normalized by the product of cloneset sizes. To study raw recombination without the effects of thymic and clonal selection, out-of-frame nonproductive sequences were analyzed. TCRdb redid the processing of the public reads, applying fastp at Q25 and MiXCR, and retained in-frame beta chains. Here each entry gathers all rows of one CDR3 protein and keeps the most common genes and DNA. These V and J calls derive from TCRdb rather than the authors' analysis. For this sample there are roughly 710,000 distinct CDR3 sequences; approximately 6.1% appear just once. Around 1.9% of the sample lies in the top ten.

Here is what the overall study found, with its caveats: Because the same donors could not be followed over many years, the conclusions depended on cross-sectional statistical analysis. Zero-insertion analyses could be partly confounded by invariant T cells such as MAIT and iNKT, though diverse VJ usage argued against such confounding for most clonotypes. Abundant cord blood beta clonotypes had fewer insertions, young adult naive repertoires showed a similar but weaker trend, and memory repertoires showed no such trend. Compared with coincidental sharing between unrelated individuals, out-of-frame TCR alpha sequences shared between twins showed an excess of sequences with low generation probability. Excess twin sharing in beta out-of-frame sequences was weaker because fewer shared sequences lowered the signal-to-noise ratio. In monozygotic twins, recombination models systematically underestimated out-of-frame TCR alpha sharing, but the models matched the sharing seen between unrelated individuals.

This clonotype has just a few counts. No antigen is known for it. Per-base quality was not reported, and no clone a single base away is much larger than it. What was sequenced was naive T cells sorted from blood. The cell subset or site label, as the study defines it: cells isolated with a human naive T-cell isolation kit. This receptor chain uses TRBV6-1 and TRBJ2-2; 10 central nucleotides agree with TRBD2. This clonotype was sampled from a man in his late teens or twenties in good health. The CDR3 corresponds to CASHIAGGTGELFF. In nucleotide form, the sequence is TGTGCCAGCCACATAGCGGGAGGTACCGGGGAGCTGTTTTTT.